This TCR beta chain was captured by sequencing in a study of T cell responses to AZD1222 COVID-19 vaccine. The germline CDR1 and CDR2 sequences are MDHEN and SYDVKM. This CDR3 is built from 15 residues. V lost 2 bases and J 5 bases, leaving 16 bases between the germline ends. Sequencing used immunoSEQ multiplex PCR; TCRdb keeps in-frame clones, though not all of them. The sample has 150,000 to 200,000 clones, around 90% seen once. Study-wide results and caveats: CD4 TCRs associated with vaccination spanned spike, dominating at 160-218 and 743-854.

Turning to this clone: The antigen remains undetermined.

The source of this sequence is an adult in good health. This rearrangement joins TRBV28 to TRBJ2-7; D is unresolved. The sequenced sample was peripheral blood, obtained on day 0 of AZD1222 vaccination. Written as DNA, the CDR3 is TGTGCCAGCAGTTTAGAGCTCGGCAGGTGGAACGAGCAGTACTTC. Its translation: CASSLELGRWNEQYF. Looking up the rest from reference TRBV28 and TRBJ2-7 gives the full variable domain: DVKVTQSSRYLVKRTGEKVFLECVQDMDHENMFWYRQDPGLGLRLIYFSYDVKMKEKGDIPEGYSVSREKKERFSLILESASTNQTSMYLCASSLELGRWNEQYFGPGTRLTVT.